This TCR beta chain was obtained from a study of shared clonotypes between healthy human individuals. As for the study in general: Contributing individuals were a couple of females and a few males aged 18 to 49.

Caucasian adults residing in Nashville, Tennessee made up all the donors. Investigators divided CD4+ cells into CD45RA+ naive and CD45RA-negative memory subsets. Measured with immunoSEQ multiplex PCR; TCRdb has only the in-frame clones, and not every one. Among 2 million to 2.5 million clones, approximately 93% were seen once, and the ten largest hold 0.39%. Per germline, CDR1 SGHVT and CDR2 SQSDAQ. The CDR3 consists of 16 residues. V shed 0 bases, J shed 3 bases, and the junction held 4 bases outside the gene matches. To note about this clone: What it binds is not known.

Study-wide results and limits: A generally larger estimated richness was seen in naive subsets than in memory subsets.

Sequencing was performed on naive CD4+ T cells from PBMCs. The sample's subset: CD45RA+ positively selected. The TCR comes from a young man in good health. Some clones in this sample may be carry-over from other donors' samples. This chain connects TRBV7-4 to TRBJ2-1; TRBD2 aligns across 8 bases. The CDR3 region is CASSLAPSGLYNEQFF. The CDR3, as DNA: TGTGCCAGCAGCTTAGCACCTAGCGGGCTCTACAATGAGCAGTTCTTC.